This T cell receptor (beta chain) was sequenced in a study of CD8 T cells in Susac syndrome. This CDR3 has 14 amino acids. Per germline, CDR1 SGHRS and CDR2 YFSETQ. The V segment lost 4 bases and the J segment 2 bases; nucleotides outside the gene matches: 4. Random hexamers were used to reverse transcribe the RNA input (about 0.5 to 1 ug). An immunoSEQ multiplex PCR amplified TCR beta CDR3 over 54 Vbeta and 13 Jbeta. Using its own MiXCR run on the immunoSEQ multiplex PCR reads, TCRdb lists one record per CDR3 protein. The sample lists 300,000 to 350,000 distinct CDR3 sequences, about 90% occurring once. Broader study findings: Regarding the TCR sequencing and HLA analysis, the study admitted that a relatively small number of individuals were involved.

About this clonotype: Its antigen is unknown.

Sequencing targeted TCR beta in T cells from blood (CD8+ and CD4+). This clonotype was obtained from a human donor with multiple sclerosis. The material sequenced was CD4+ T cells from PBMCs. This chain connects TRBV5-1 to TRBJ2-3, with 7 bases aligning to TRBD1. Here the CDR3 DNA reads TGCGCCAGCAGCGGGACAGTAGACACAGATACGCAGTATTTT. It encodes CASSGTVDTDTQYF.